This T cell receptor (beta chain) was obtained from a study of shared clonotypes between healthy human individuals (TCRdb year 2020). For the study in its entirety: A few men and two women, aged 18 to 49 years, made up the cohort. For each donor, three plates each were used for CD4 naive and CD4 memory, two plates were used for CD8 naive, and one plate was used for CD8 memory. To estimate repertoire size and how much clonotype sharing occurs between individuals, the study deeply sequenced the blood TCR repertoires of several healthy adults. To increase sequencing depth and limit assay-specific biases, TCR repertoire library preparation and sequencing were carried out by different laboratories using diverse techniques. Each donor's leukapheresis produced roughly between roughly 0.9 and 8.9 billion PBMCs. The full study reports these points: Incomplete sequencing was indicated by rarefaction of sorted-subset datasets, despite the large sequencing depth. Across a handful of donors, approximately 4.9% of naive CD4, approximately 3.5% of naive CD8, roughly 2.2% of memory CD4, and approximately 0.4% of memory CD8 clonotypes were shared. Based on pairwise subsampling, the degree of clonotype sharing among donors was expected to be affected by sequencing depth. Compared with non-shared clonotypes, clonotypes shared by all four sorted-subset donors had higher generation probabilities. Because the study included only a small number of donors, the genetic and exposure-history diversity represented was limited. Sampling was restricted to blood, and TCR repertoires in tissue are likely to differ from TCR repertoires in blood. Naive subsets generally had larger estimated clonotype richness than memory subsets did.

The germline V gene sets CDR1 to SGHDT and CDR2 to YYEEEE. The CDR3 has 16 amino acids, counting the end cysteine and phenylalanine. The sequence is cut down to CDR3 DNA, 48 bases in frame from base 1. V lost 4 bases and J lost 0 bases; the stretch between them is 14 bases long. Using the deep immunoSEQ assay, TCR CDR3 regions were amplified from genomic DNA by multiplex PCR. Genomic DNA extracted from each cell subset was distributed evenly over all wells of several immunoSEQ 96-well plates, and each plate served as one replicate. For sorted subsets, around 0.2 ug genomic DNA, equal to about 30,000 T cell genomes, was loaded into each replicate PCR. Purified libraries were quantified with a Qubit 3.0 fluorometer, sized on a Bioanalyzer 2100, and re-quantified with the KAPA Library Quantification kit. Each immunoSEQ 96-well plate was sequenced on its own single-read 150-cycle Illumina NextSeq 550 flow cell. On the authors' methods: The immunoSEQ output contained only junctional sequences without quality scores, so filtering could not match that applied to full-length reads. To assign V/J genes and CDR3, sequences were annotated using PyIR, a Python wrapper for IgBLAST v1.9, with IMGT germline references. Reads were filtered out if the reads had weak V/J assignments (E-value above 1e-6), no CDR3, stop codons, out-of-frame junctions, or ambiguous translated residues. V3J clonotypes were defined as sequences sharing the same inferred V gene, J gene, and CDR3 amino acid sequence. Percentage overlap between repertoires was computed as shared unique clonotypes divided by the size of the smaller repertoire. Three approaches were used to assess repertoire richness: RTK rarefaction, the Chao1 estimator, and Recon v2.1 estimates of unobserved clonotypes. For all TCRbeta clonotypes obtained by the gDNA method from a few donors, generation probabilities were computed with OLGA. Entries here come from immuneACCESS through TCRdb and include only in-frame sequences with V and J called. Some clones fail to appear in such tables; in the studies checked, an unresolved V gene covers under half of the shortfall, and the cause of the remainder is unknown. V, J and clone size were drawn from that table, and D and trimming were deduced from the DNA. In this sample the table shows some 200,000 clones, under 80% of which occur a single time. The leading ten clones occupy around 10% of the sample.

The donors were healthy, HIV-negative adults with no recently reported acute infections or vaccinations. All donors were Caucasian adults living in Nashville, Tennessee, USA. CD4+ T cells were enriched by magnetic negative selection, after which naive cells were positively selected on CD45RA and the negative fraction was taken as the memory subset. After blood collection by leukapheresis, PBMCs were isolated using Ficoll-Histopaque density gradient centrifugation and then cryopreserved in the vapor phase of liquid nitrogen. Analytical flow cytometry was used to check the purity and quantity of every magnetically sorted T cell population. Genomic DNA was isolated from every sorted fraction and measured by UV absorbance on a Nanodrop 2000c. Points on this clone: Its antigen is not yet known. The input lacks base qualities; no much larger clone sits a single base away.

This receptor was identified in a man aged 30 to 39 in good health. This sequence uses TRBV5-6 and TRBJ2-4; TRBD1 might be the D gene, on 6 matching bases. Sequencing used memory CD4+ T cells sorted from blood. Taken with the paper, the label for cell subset or site translates to: CD45RA-negative fraction. The CDR3 is CASSKRTALAKNIQYF. The nucleotides are TGTGCCAGCAGCAAACGGACAGCATTAGCCAAAAACATTCAGTACTTC.